This entry features one TCR beta chain sequence. The germline gene is not matched at one end of the junction; a read error may be the cause. The source of the sample is a study of blood T cell repertoires in COVID-19. For the study at large: PBMCs, B-cell-depleted T cells, or T cells were the source of the cDNA or gDNA that made up the material.

Seattle enrolled patients during active infection and tracked them longitudinally. Original methodology: Amplifying reference gene primers gave estimates of nucleated cell counts. Sequenced by immunoSEQ multiplex PCR; TCRdb stores in-frame clones only, minus some. D and trimming were read from the DNA, whereas the V and J calls and clone size are those reported in that table. The repertoire consists of approximately 70,000 clones, with around nine tenths occurring once and the leading ten covering 3.4%. The receptor was isolated from a woman aged 50 to 60 with COVID-19, enrolled during active disease. Sequencing was done on a sample of peripheral blood.

The CDR3 DNA reads as TGTGCCAGCAGCTTAGTGATGGGACTAGCGGATTTC. Translation gives CASSLVMGLADF. The chain recombines TRBV11-2 with TRBJ2-4; 11 positions match TRBD2. The germline V gene encodes CDR1 SGHAT and CDR2 FQNNGV. This CDR3 comprises 12 residues.